One sample yielded the 17 T cell receptor beta chains listed below, sequenced in a study of blood T cell repertoires in COVID-19. The protocol was immunoSEQ multiplex PCR, while the TCRdb copy is restricted to in-frame clones and leaves out a portion. The profile covers some 300,000 clones, with 70% to 90% appearing a single time and about 1% taken by the ten largest. Sequenced input: PBMCs or T cells enriched from blood (not recorded which). These receptors all stem from a woman aged 25 to 39 who had recovered from COVID-19.

The chain uses TRBV6-6 and TRBJ1-6, with TRBD1 identical over 10 bases. The ends lost 5 bases at V and 9 bases at J; junction bases unmatched: 7. The CDR3 totals 15 residues. Germline CDR1 reads MNHNY; CDR2 reads SVGAGI (reference sequence). CDR3 protein: CASSVGQGGVSPLHF. The CDR3 coding sequence is TGTGCCAGCAGTGTCGGACAGGGGGGGGTTTCACCCCTCCACTTT.

The rearrangement joins TRBV5-1 to TRBJ1-5; unclear D gene. The length of the CDR3 is 17 residues. The V end was cut by 0 bases, the J end by 0 bases, with 13 bases between. Germline values: CDR1 SGHRS, CDR2 YFSETQ. CDR3 in amino acids: CASSLDPTTNSNQPQHF. Here the CDR3 DNA reads TGCGCCAGCAGCTTGGACCCGACTACTAATAGCAATCAGCCCCAGCATTTT.

The V gene is TRBV19, the J gene TRBJ2-5; TRBD2 matches 10 bases. Germline CDR1 reads LNHDA; CDR2 reads SQIVND (reference sequence). The J segment lost 1 base and the V segment lost 4 bases, leaving 9 bases of the junction unmatched. CDR3 length: 17 amino acids. The CDR3 loop reads CASSSDRLAGAQETQYF. The CDR3 coding sequence is TGTGCCAGTAGTAGTGACCGTCTAGCGGGAGCCCAAGAGACCCAGTACTTC.

The chain is built from TRBV18 and TRBJ1-3, with TRBD1 identical over 9 bases. V dropped 3 bases and J dropped 2; count of bases not matched to a gene: 5. CDR3 length: 16 residues. The germline CDR1 and CDR2 sequences are KGHSH and LQKENI. This CDR3 is CASSPSGTGTGNTIYF. CDR3 DNA sequence: TGTGCCAGCTCACCCTCCGGGACAGGGACTGGAAACACCATATATTTT.

The chain links TRBV7-6 to TRBJ2-7, with D maybe TRBD2 (5 bases). Germline V gene sequence: CDR1 SGHVS, CDR2 FNYEAQ. The V end lost 0 bases, the J end lost 7 bases, and 10 bases lay between the germline ends. The CDR3 consists of 13 residues. CDR3: CASSLAPPGEQYF. The CDR3 DNA is TGTGCCAGCAGCTTAGCGCCCCCGGGGGAGCAGTACTTC.

This chain uses TRBV5-5 with TRBJ1-4; 7 positions match TRBD1. J was trimmed by 7 bases and V by 5 bases; bases with no gene match: 2. The germline CDR1 and CDR2 sequences are SGHKS and YYEKEE (reference sequence). The CDR3 totals 12 residues. CDR3 residues: CASRGDSEKLFF. CDR3 sequence (DNA): TGTGCCAGCAGGGGGGACAGTGAAAAACTGTTTTTT.

The gene calls are TRBV7-9 and TRBJ2-1; D perhaps matches TRBD2 (5 bases). The CDR3 is 13 residues long. Trimming pared 5 bases from V and 2 bases from J, leaving 7 bases between. CDR1 and CDR2 (germline): SEHNR, FQNEAQ (reference sequence). The CDR3: CASSRETYNEQFF. The CDR3 region has the DNA TGTGCCAGCAGCCGGGAAACCTACAATGAGCAGTTCTTC. The full variable domain, in which reference TRBV7-9 and TRBJ2-1 provide the parts outside the CDR3, is DTGVSQNPRHKITKRGQNVTFRCDPISEHNRLYWYRQTLGQGPEFLTYFQNEAQLEKSRLLSDRFSAERPKGSFSTLEIQRTEQGDSAMYLCASSRETYNEQFFGPGTRLTVL.

This rearrangement joins TRBV27 to TRBJ2-3, with no clear D. Per the germline V gene, CDR1 is MNHEY and CDR2 is SMNVEV (reference sequence). The length of the CDR3 is 15 residues. V was shortened by 5 bases and J by 1 base, with 13 bases between the two germline ends. This CDR3 reads CASSPRLGGTDTQYF. The CDR3, as DNA: TGTGCCAGCAGTCCGCGGTTGGGTGGCACAGATACGCAGTATTTT.

V gene TRBV2 combines with J gene TRBJ1-2, with D possibly matching TRBD1 (6 bases). The length of the CDR3 is 14 residues. The germline gives CDR1 SNHLY, CDR2 FYNNEI. Deletions cut 6 bases from V and 11 bases from J, with 22 bases between. The CDR3 nucleotides read TGTGCCAGCAGCGACCGACTCGGACAGTTCGGGTACACCTTC. Its protein product is CASSDRLGQFGYTF.

The J gene is TRBJ2-5, the V gene TRBV5-6; TRBD1 matches 10 bases. The CDR3 covers 15 residues. Germline V CDR1 and CDR2: SGHDT, YYEEEE. J was trimmed by 4 bases and V by 4 bases; bases with no gene match: 7. The CDR3 bases are TGTGCCAGCAGCCCCCGGGACAGGGGACCAGAGACCCAGTACTTC. Translating it yields CASSPRDRGPETQYF.

This chain joins TRBV28 and TRBJ1-2; D gene unclear. CDR3 length: 12 residues. Germline-derived CDR1 and CDR2 are MDHEN and SYDVKM. V gave up 5 bases and J gave up 8 bases, with 12 bases separating them. This chain's CDR3 is CASSPQEEGYTF. CDR3 DNA sequence: TGTGCCAGCAGTCCCCAGGAGGAGGGCTACACCTTC.

The chain combines TRBV28 with TRBJ2-1, with no clear D. The CDR3 is 15 amino acids. V lost 2 bases and J lost 4, with 12 bases in between. Germline assignment: CDR1 MDHEN and CDR2 SYDVKM. The CDR3 is CASSLIGSWYNEQFF. The CDR3 DNA follows: TGTGCCAGCAGTTTAATCGGGTCCTGGTACAATGAGCAGTTCTTC.

The chain links TRBV10-3 to TRBJ2-1; TRBD2 might be the D (5 bases). V was clipped by 7 bases and J by 9 bases, with 13 bases between them. Per the germline V gene, CDR1 is ENHRY and CDR2 is SYGVKD. This CDR3 has 12 amino acids. The CDR3 loop is CAIMEATTEQFF. DNA for the CDR3: TGTGCCATCATGGAGGCCACGACTGAGCAGTTCTTC.

CDR3: CSVHRGEETQYF. DNA for the CDR3: TGCAGCGTACACAGGGGCGAAGAGACCCAGTACTTC. The chain combines TRBV29-1 with TRBJ2-5, with 7 bases matching TRBD1. The V and J ends lost 6 bases and 3 bases, in that order; junction bases with no gene match: 4. Germline lookup yields CDR1 SQVTM and CDR2 ANQGSEA. The CDR3 loop spans 12 amino acids.

The gene calls are TRBV7-2 and TRBJ2-1; D gene unclear. This CDR3 is built from 12 residues. V lost 6 bases and J 7 bases, leaving 10 bases between the germline ends. Germline V gene lookup returns CDR1 SGHTA and CDR2 FQGNSA. DNA for the CDR3: TGTGCCAGCAGACGAGAGGCTAATGAGCAGTTCTTC. Its protein is CASRREANEQFF. The whole variable domain, filled in from reference TRBV7-2 and TRBJ2-1, reads GAGVSQSPSNKVTEKGKDVELRCDPISGHTALYWYRQSLGQGLEFLIYFQGNSAPDKSGLPSDRFSAERTGGSVSTLTIQRTQQEDSAVYLCASRREANEQFFGPGTRLTVL.

In DNA form, the CDR3 reads TGTGCCACCAGTGATCCCGGGGTAGATGAAAAACTGTTTTTT. It codes for CATSDPGVDEKLFF. The rearrangement joins TRBV24-1 to TRBJ1-4; D not resolved. This CDR3 comprises 14 residues. V lost 3 bases, J lost 6 bases, and 10 bases lay in between. The germline V gene encodes CDR1 KGHDR and CDR2 SFDVKD.

V gene TRBV24-1 combines with J gene TRBJ1-4; 9 bases are shared with TRBD1. Germline lookup yields CDR1 KGHDR and CDR2 SFDVKD. This CDR3 region has 17 residues. The J segment lost 6 bases and the V segment lost 9 bases, leaving 16 bases of the junction unmatched. CDR3 sequence (DNA): TGTGCCACCGCTGCCCACCCGGGACAGGGAGGGGATGAAAAACTGTTTTTT. This translates into CATAAHPGQGGDEKLFF.